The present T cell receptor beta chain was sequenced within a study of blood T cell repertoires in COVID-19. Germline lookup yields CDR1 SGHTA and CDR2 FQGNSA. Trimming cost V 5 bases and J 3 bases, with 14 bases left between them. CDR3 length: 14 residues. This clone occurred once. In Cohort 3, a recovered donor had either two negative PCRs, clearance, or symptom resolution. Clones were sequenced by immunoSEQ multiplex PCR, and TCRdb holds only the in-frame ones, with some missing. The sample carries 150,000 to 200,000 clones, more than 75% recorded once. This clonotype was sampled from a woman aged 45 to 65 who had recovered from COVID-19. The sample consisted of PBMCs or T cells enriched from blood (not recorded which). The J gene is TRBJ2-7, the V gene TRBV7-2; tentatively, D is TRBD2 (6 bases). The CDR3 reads CASSPRLGVYEQYF. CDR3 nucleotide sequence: TGTGCCAGCAGCCCCAGACTAGGGGTCTACGAGCAGTACTTC.